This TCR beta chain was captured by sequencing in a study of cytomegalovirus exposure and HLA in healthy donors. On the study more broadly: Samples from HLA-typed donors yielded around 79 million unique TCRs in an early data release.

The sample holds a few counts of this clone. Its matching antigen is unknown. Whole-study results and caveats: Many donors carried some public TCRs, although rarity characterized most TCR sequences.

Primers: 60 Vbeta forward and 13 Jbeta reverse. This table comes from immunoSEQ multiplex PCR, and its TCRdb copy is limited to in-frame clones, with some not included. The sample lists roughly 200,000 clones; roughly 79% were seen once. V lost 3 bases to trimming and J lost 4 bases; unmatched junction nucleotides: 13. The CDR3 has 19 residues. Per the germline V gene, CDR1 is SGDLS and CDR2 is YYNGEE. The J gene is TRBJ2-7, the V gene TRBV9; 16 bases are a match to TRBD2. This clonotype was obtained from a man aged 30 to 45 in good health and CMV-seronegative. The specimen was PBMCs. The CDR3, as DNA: TGTGCCAGCAGCGGAGAAGACGGGACTAGCGGGAGGGCCTGGTACGAGCAGTACTTC. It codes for CASSGEDGTSGRAWYEQYF.